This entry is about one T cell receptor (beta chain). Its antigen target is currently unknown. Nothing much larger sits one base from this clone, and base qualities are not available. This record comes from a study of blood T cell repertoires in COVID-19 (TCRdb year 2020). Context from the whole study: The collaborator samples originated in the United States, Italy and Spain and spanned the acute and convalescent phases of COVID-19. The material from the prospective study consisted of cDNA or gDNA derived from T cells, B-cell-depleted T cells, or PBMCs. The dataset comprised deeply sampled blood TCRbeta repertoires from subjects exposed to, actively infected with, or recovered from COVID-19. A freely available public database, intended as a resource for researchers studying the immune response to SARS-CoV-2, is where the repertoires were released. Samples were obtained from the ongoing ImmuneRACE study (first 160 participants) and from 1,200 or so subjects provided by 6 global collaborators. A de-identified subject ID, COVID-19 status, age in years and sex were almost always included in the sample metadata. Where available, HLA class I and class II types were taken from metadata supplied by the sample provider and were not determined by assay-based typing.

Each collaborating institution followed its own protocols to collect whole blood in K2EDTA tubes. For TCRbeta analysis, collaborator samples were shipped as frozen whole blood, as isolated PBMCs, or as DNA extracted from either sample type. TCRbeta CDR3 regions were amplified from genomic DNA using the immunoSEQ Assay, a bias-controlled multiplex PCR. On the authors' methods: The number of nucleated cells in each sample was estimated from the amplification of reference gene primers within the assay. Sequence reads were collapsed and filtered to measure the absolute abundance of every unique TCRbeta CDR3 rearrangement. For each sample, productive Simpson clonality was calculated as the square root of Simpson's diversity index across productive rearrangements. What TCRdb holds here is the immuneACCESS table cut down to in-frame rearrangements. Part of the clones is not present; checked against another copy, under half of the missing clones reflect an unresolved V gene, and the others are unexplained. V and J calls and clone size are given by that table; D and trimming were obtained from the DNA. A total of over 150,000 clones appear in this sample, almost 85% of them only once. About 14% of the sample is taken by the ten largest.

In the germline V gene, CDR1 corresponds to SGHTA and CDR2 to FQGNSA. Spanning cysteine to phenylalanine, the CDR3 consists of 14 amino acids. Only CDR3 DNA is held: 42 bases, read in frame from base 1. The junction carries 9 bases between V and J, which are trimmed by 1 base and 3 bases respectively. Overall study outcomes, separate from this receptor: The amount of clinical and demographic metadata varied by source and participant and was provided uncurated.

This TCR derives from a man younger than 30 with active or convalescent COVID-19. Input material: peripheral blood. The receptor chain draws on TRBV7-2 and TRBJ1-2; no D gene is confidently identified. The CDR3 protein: CASSLGGGYYGYTF. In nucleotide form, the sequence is TGTGCCAGCAGCTTAGGGGGAGGCTACTATGGCTACACCTTC.